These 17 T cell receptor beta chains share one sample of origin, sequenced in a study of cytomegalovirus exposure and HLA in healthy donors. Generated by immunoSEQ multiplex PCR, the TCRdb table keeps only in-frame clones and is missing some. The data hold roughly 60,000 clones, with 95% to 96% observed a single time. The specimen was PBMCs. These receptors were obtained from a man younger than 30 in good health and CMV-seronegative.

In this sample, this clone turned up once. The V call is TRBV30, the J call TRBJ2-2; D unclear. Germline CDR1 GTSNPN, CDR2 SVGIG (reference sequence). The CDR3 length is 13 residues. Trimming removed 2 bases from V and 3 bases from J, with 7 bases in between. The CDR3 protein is CAWSSMYTGELFF. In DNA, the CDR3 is TGTGCCTGGAGTAGCATGTACACCGGGGAGCTGTTTTTT.

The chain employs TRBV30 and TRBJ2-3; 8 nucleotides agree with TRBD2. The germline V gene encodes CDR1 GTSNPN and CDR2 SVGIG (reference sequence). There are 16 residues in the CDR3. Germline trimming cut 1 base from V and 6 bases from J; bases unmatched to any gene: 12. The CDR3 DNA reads TGTGCCTGGAGTGGCCCAGCGGGGGATCTCACGGATACGCAGTATTTT. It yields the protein CAWSGPAGDLTDTQYF.

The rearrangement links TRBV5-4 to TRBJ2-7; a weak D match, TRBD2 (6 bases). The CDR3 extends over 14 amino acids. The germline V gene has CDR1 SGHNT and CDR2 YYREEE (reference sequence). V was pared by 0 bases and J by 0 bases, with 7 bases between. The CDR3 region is CASSLGDSSYEQYF. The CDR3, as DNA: TGTGCCAGCAGCTTGGGGGACTCCTCCTACGAGCAGTACTTC.

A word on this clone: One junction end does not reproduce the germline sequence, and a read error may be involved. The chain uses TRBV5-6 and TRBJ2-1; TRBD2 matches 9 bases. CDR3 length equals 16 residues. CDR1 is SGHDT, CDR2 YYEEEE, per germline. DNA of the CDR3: TGTGCCAGCAGCCTGGGGGGCGGGAGGGCCTATAATGAGCAGTTCTTC. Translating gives CASSLGGGRAYNEQFF. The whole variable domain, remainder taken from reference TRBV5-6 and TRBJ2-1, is DAGVTQSPTHLIKTRGQQVTLRCSPKSGHDTVSWYQQALGQGPQFIFQYYEEEERQRGNFPDRFSGHQFPNYSSELNVNALLLGDSALYLCASSLGGGRAYNEQFFGPGTRLTVL.

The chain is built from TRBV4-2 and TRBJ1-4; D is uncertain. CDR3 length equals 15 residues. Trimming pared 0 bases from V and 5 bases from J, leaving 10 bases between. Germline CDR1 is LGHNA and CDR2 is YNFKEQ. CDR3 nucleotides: TGTGCCAGCAGCCAAGATGGTACGGGAAATGAAAAACTGTTTTTT. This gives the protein CASSQDGTGNEKLFF.

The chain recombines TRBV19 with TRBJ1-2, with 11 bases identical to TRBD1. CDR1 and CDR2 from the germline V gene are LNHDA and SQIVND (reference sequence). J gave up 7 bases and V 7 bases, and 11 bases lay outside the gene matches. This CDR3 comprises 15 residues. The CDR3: CASTRVGTGGRGYTF. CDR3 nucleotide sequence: TGTGCCAGTACTAGAGTAGGGACAGGGGGACGTGGCTACACCTTC. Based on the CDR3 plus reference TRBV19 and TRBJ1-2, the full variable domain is DGGITQSPKYLFRKEGQNVTLSCEQNLNHDAMYWYRQDPGQGLRLIYYSQIVNDFQKGDIAEGYSVSREKKESFPLTVTSAQKNPTAFYLCASTRVGTGGRGYTFGSGTRLTVV.

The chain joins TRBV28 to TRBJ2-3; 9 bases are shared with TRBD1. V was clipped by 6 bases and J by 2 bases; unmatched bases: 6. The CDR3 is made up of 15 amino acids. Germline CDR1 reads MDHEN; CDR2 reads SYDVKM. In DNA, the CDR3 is TGTGCCAGCAGGGCCGGGACAGGGCACACAGATACGCAGTATTTT. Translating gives CASRAGTGHTDTQYF.

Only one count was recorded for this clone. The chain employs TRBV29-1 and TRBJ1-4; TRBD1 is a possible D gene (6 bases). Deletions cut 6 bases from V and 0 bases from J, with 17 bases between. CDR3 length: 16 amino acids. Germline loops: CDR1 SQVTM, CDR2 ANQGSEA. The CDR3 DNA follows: TGCAGCGTGGGGGACACCTTGTATGCAACTAATGAAAAACTGTTTTTT. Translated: CSVGDTLYATNEKLFF.

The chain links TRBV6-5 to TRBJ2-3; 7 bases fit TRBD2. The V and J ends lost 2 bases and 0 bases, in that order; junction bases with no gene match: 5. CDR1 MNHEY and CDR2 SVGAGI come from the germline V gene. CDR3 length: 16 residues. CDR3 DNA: TGTGCCAGCAGTTACATCAGCGGGGCTAGCACAGATACGCAGTATTTT. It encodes CASSYISGASTDTQYF.

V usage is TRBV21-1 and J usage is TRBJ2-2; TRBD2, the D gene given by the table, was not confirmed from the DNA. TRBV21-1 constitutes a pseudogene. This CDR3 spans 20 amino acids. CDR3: CASSIRLDGGLAGWVGELFF. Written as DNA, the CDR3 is TGTGCCAGCAGCATCCGTCTTGACGGAGGACTAGCGGGATGGGTCGGGGAGCTGTTTTTT.

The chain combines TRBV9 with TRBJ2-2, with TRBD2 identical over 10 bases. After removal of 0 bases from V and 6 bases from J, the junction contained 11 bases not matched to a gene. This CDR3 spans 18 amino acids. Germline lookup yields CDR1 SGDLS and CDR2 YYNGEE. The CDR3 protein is CASSVVDVAGGLAGELFF. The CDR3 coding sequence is TGTGCCAGCAGCGTAGTTGATGTAGCGGGGGGATTAGCCGGGGAGCTGTTTTTT.

As DNA, the CDR3 is TGTGCCAGCAACCGGGGTCGACTTCGGAGGGGCCAAGAGACCCAGTACTTC. Translating gives CASNRGRLRRGQETQYF. V is TRBV2 and J is TRBJ2-5; perhaps TRBD2 as D (6 bases). Trimming shortened V by 7 bases and J by 1 base, and 22 bases separated the two germline ends. CDR1 and CDR2 (germline): SNHLY, FYNNEI. CDR3 length equals 17 residues.

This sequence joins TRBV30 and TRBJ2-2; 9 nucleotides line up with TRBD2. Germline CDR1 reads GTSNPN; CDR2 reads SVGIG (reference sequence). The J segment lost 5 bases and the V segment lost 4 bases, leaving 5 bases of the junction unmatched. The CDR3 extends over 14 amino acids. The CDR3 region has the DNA TGTGCCTGGAAGGGGACTAGCAGTACCGGGGAGCTGTTTTTT. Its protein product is CAWKGTSSTGELFF.

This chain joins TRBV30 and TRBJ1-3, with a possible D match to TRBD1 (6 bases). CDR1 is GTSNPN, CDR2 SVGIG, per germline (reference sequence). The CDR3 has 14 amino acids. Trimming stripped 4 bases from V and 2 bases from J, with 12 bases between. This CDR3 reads CAWKYRDTGNTIYF. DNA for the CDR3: TGTGCCTGGAAGTACAGGGACACTGGAAACACCATATATTTT.

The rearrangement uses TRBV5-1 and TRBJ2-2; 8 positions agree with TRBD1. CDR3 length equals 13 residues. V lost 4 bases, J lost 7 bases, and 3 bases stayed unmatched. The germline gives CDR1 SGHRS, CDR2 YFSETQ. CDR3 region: CASSLDRVGELFF. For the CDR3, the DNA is TGCGCCAGCAGCCTGGACAGGGTCGGGGAGCTGTTTTTT. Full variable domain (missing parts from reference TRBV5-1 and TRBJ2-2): KAGVTQTPRYLIKTRGQQVTLSCSPISGHRSVSWYQQTPGQGLQFLFEYFSETQRNKGNFPGRFSGRQFSNSRSEMNVSTLELGDSALYLCASSLDRVGELFFGEGSRLTVL.

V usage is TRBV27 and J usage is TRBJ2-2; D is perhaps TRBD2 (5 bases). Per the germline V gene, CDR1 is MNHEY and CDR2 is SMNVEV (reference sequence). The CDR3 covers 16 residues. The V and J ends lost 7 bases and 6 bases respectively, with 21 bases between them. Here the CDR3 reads CASKSLGEGKAGELFF. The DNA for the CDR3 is TGTGCCAGCAAAAGTCTTGGCGAGGGCAAGGCCGGGGAGCTGTTTTTT.

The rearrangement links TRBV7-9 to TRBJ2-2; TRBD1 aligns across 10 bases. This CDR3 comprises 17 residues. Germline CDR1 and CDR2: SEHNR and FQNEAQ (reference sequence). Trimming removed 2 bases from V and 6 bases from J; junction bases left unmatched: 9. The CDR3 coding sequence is TGTGCCAGCAGCTTACCGACCTCCGGGACAGGGGCCGGGGAGCTGTTTTTT. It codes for CASSLPTSGTGAGELFF.